Following are 9 T cell receptor beta chains from one sample sequenced in a study of control samples from healthy donors and cancer patients. This table comes from immunoSEQ multiplex PCR, and its TCRdb copy is limited to in-frame clones, with some not included. The sample gives more than 100,000 clones, 75% to 95% of which show up once; more than 2% is in the top ten. Sequencing was carried out using blood. The receptors here all came from a man aged 18 to 29 in good health.

J is TRBJ1-5 and V is TRBV25-1, with TRBD1 identical over 8 bases. Looked up from germline, CDR1 is MGHDK and CDR2 is SYGVNS. The CDR3 runs 13 residues. Trimming removed 5 bases from V and 6 bases from J; junction bases left unmatched: 3. CDR3 amino acids: CASSKTGAQPQHF. The DNA of the CDR3 is TGTGCCAGCAGTAAGACAGGGGCTCAGCCCCAGCATTTT.

The chain carries TRBV28 and TRBJ2-7; D uncertain. CDR1 and CDR2 (germline): MDHEN, SYDVKM. Trimming removed 3 bases from V and 5 bases from J, with 11 bases in between. The CDR3 runs to 13 residues. As DNA, the CDR3 is TGTGCCAGCAGTTTCGGCGACACCAACGAGCAGTACTTC. Protein product: CASSFGDTNEQYF.

The chain joins TRBV27 to TRBJ2-3; 8 bases fit TRBD2. Trimming at V came to 5 bases and at J to 4 bases, leaving 8 bases not matched to a gene. In germline, CDR1 is MNHEY, CDR2 SMNVEV (reference sequence). This CDR3 has 15 amino acids. This chain's CDR3 is CASSPSGSRADTQYF. The CDR3 DNA reads as TGTGCCAGCAGTCCAAGCGGGAGTCGGGCAGATACGCAGTATTTT.

In its sample, this clone was seen a few times. The genes are TRBV4-2 and TRBJ1-1; a weak D match, TRBD1 (5 bases). The CDR3 length is 17 residues. Germline loops: CDR1 LGHNA, CDR2 YNFKEQ. Trimming stripped 0 bases from V and 0 bases from J, with 14 bases between. CDR3 nucleotide sequence: TGTGCCAGCAGCCAAGATGGGGCTGAGAACATGAACACTGAAGCTTTCTTT. It encodes CASSQDGAENMNTEAFF.

This CDR3 is CASSPGWRSEQFF. CDR3 sequence (DNA): TGTGCCAGCAGCCCCGGGTGGAGGAGTGAGCAGTTCTTC. The chain is built from TRBV6-5 and TRBJ2-1, with a weak D call TRBD2 (5 bases). Between the trimmed V and J ends, which lost 6 bases and 9 bases, there was a span of 15 bases. Per the germline V gene, CDR1 is MNHEY and CDR2 is SVGAGI. The CDR3 is 13 amino acids.

The chain links TRBV6-2 or TRBV6-3 to TRBJ2-7; weak D call: TRBD2 (6 bases). Trimming removed 6 bases from V and 1 base from J, with 19 bases in between. This CDR3 has 16 amino acids. Germline V gene lookup returns CDR1 MNHEY and CDR2 SVGEGT. The CDR3 loop is CASRPTWRGDSYEQYF. The CDR3 DNA reads TGTGCCAGCAGACCTACCTGGAGGGGCGATTCCTACGAGCAGTACTTC.

This chain joins TRBV7-6 and TRBJ2-1, with 8 bases lining up with TRBD2. Germline loops: CDR1 SGHVS, CDR2 FNYEAQ. After removal of 1 base from V and 4 bases from J, the junction contained 3 bases not matched to a gene. The CDR3 sequence is 15 residues long. In DNA, the CDR3 is TGTGCCAGCAGCTTAGATAGCGGGACATACAATGAGCAGTTCTTC. Its translation is CASSLDSGTYNEQFF.

J is TRBJ2-1 and V is TRBV7-2; no firm D call. Per germline, CDR1 SGHTA and CDR2 FQGNSA. This CDR3 contains 15 residues. The V gene lost 0 bases and the J gene lost 8 bases, with 14 bases spanning the gap. The CDR3 protein is CASSLAAGAVDEQFF. CDR3 sequence (DNA): TGTGCCAGCAGCTTAGCGGCCGGTGCGGTGGATGAGCAGTTCTTC.

The gene calls are TRBV3-1 (or the pseudogene TRBV3-2) and TRBJ1-2, with 9 bases that match TRBD1. The CDR3 length is 14 residues. Losses at the gene ends were 0 bases for V and 6 bases for J; bases not matched to a gene: 2. The germline V gene has CDR1 LGHDT and CDR2 YNNKEL (reference sequence). CDR3 sequence: CASSQEDRGHGYTF. DNA of the CDR3: TGTGCCAGCAGCCAAGAGGACAGGGGACATGGCTACACCTTC.